These 32 T cell receptor beta chains were sequenced from one sample in a study of control samples from healthy donors and cancer patients. The data were produced by immunoSEQ multiplex PCR, yet TCRdb's version contains in-frame clones alone and is incomplete. Found here are approximately 100,000 clones, 90% of them singletons; the top ten hold over 3%. The specimen sequenced was blood. The receptors here all came from a woman aged 18-30 years in good health.

Notes on this clone: It is likely a read error, because the conserved phenylalanine at the end of the CDR3 is missing. Because the CDR3's place on the DNA is in doubt, the DNA is left out and the CDR3 is given as listed by TCRdb. This chain links TRBV10-1 with TRBJ1-3. 11 amino acids form the CDR3, both terminal residues included. Per the germline V gene, CDR1 is WNHNN and CDR2 is SYGVQD (reference sequence). The CDR3 sequence is CASSEGNLCRE.

The table lists this clone with a count of one. The chain recombines TRBV7-9 with TRBJ1-2, with D hard to call. The CDR3 length is 14 residues. Trimming pared 7 bases from V and 8 bases from J, leaving 20 bases between. CDR1 is SEHNR, CDR2 FQNEAQ, per germline (reference sequence). Here the CDR3 DNA reads TGTGCCAGCACGCAGAGGAGCGATATTGGGGGCTACACCTTC. It specifies CASTQRSDIGGYTF.

The chain uses TRBV3-1 (or the pseudogene TRBV3-2) and TRBJ2-7, with TRBD2 matching over 11 bases. This CDR3 comprises 15 residues. J gave up 3 bases and V 5 bases, and 6 bases lay outside the gene matches. CDR1 is LGHDT, CDR2 YNNKEL, per germline (reference sequence). CDR3: CASSSSGGLLYEQYF. The CDR3 DNA follows: TGTGCCAGCAGCTCTAGCGGGGGGCTCCTCTACGAGCAGTACTTC.

The chain combines TRBV12-3 or TRBV12-4 with TRBJ1-1, with D perhaps matching TRBD1 (5 bases). The CDR3 consists of 12 residues. Trimming left V 7 bases short and J 5 bases short, with 11 bases between. This CDR3 reads CASNGEGTEAFF. The CDR3 DNA is TGTGCCAGCAACGGGGAGGGGACTGAAGCTTTCTTT.

V usage is TRBV19 and J usage is TRBJ1-6, with a tentative D call TRBD1 (6 bases). This CDR3 is built from 16 residues. Trimming shortened V by 7 bases and J by 2 bases, and 15 bases separated the two germline ends. Germline loops: CDR1 LNHDA, CDR2 SQIVND (reference sequence). The CDR3 loop reads CASKQGSPTYNSPLHF. The CDR3 DNA reads TGTGCCAGTAAACAGGGTTCGCCTACCTATAATTCACCCCTCCACTTT.

This sequence joins TRBV5-1 and TRBJ1-3; tentatively, D is TRBD1 (6 bases). Germline loops: CDR1 SGHRS, CDR2 YFSETQ. The V and J ends lost 1 base and 2 bases respectively, with 10 bases between them. The CDR3 extends over 15 amino acids. Here the CDR3 reads CASSLQDSAGNTIYF. CDR3 sequence (DNA): TGCGCCAGCAGCTTGCAGGACAGCGCTGGAAACACCATATATTTT.

The chain is built from TRBV3-1 (or the pseudogene TRBV3-2) and TRBJ1-6, with D uncertain. There are 14 residues in the CDR3. V dropped 2 bases and J dropped 6 bases, with 8 bases sitting between them. Germline CDR1 LGHDT, CDR2 YNNKEL (reference sequence). In nucleotides, the CDR3 is TGTGCCAGCAGCCAAATAGGGAGTAATTCACCCCTCCACTTT. Translating gives CASSQIGSNSPLHF.

This clone was counted once. J is TRBJ2-3 and V is TRBV7-9; D gene uncertain. CDR1 is SEHNR and CDR2 is FQNEAQ in the germline V gene (reference sequence). With 4 bases removed from V and 7 bases from J, the gap between germline ends came to 15 bases. The CDR3 sequence is 14 residues long. The CDR3 reads CASSSDPLAHTQYF. CDR3 sequence (DNA): TGTGCCAGCAGCTCGGACCCGTTAGCCCATACGCAGTATTTT.

The CDR3 sequence is CASSESQGLEETQYF. CDR3 DNA sequence: TGTGCCAGCAGTGAATCTCAGGGGTTGGAAGAGACCCAGTACTTC. The chain uses TRBV25-1 and TRBJ2-5; D is perhaps TRBD1 (6 bases). The V gene lost 1 base and the J gene lost 3 bases, with 12 bases spanning the gap. Germline loops: CDR1 MGHDK, CDR2 SYGVNS. There are 15 residues in the CDR3. Full variable domain (outside the CDR3, taken from reference TRBV25-1 and TRBJ2-5): EADIYQTPRYLVIGTGKKITLECSQTMGHDKMYWYQQDPGMELHLIHYSYGVNSTEKGDLSSESTVSRIRTEHFPLTLESARPSHTSQYLCASSESQGLEETQYFGPGTRLLVL.

The V and J genes are TRBV5-6 and TRBJ2-7; 9 bases are shared with TRBD1. The CDR3 is 17 amino acids. The ends lost 2 bases at V and 6 bases at J; junction bases unmatched: 15. Per the germline V gene, CDR1 is SGHDT and CDR2 is YYEEEE. DNA of the CDR3: TGTGCCAGCAGCTTCTTAGGGGGACAGGGTACCTTGGGCGAGCAGTACTTC. It specifies CASSFLGGQGTLGEQYF. The whole variable domain, remainder taken from reference TRBV5-6 and TRBJ2-7, is DAGVTQSPTHLIKTRGQQVTLRCSPKSGHDTVSWYQQALGQGPQFIFQYYEEEERQRGNFPDRFSGHQFPNYSSELNVNALLLGDSALYLCASSFLGGQGTLGEQYFGPGTRLTVT.

The chain joins TRBV7-3 to TRBJ1-1; D gene unclear. Trimming stripped 5 bases from V and 5 bases from J, with 15 bases between. The CDR3 has 14 residues. Germline V lookup: CDR1 SGHTA, CDR2 FQGTGA. The CDR3 DNA sequence: TGTGCCAGCAGCCCCGGCAACGAGGGTACTGAAGCTTTCTTT. Its translation: CASSPGNEGTEAFF.

The count of this clone is one. The chain is built from TRBV28 and TRBJ2-5, with TRBD1 matching over 9 bases. Germline values: CDR1 MDHEN, CDR2 SYDVKM. This CDR3 is 14 amino acids long. The ends lost 4 bases at V and 5 bases at J; junction bases unmatched: 5. The CDR3 coding sequence is TGTGCCAGCAGTTCCCGCGGACAGGGGGAGACCCAGTACTTC. Protein sequence: CASSSRGQGETQYF.

The chain uses TRBV19 and TRBJ1-2; D is uncertain. Germline V gives CDR1 LNHDA, CDR2 SQIVND (reference sequence). The V end was cut by 1 base, the J end by 10 bases, with 7 bases between. CDR3 size: 11 residues. In DNA form, the CDR3 reads TGTGCCAGTAGTATAGGGCCGCTCTACACCTTC. The encoded protein is CASSIGPLYTF.

In this sample, this clone turned up once. This chain joins TRBV4-2 and TRBJ1-4; 12 positions match TRBD1. Trimming cost V 6 bases and J 3 bases; bases outside gene matches: 5. Germline V gene lookup returns CDR1 LGHNA and CDR2 YNFKEQ. The CDR3 is 16 residues long. The CDR3 reads CASRRGTGGSNEKLFF. Here the CDR3 DNA reads TGTGCCAGCAGACGAGGGACAGGGGGCTCTAATGAAAAACTGTTTTTT.

The chain couples TRBV7-3 to TRBJ2-1, with D possibly matching TRBD2 (5 bases). The CDR3 is made up of 15 amino acids. Trimming removed 2 bases from V and 5 bases from J, with 13 bases in between. Germline values: CDR1 SGHTA, CDR2 FQGTGA. The CDR3 loop reads CASSLSGENHNEQFF. CDR3 DNA: TGTGCCAGCAGCTTATCCGGGGAGAACCACAATGAGCAGTTCTTC.

This sequence joins TRBV11-2 and TRBJ2-4; D gene ambiguous. V was clipped by 7 bases and J by 3 bases, with 22 bases between them. CDR1 is SGHAT, CDR2 FQNNGV, per germline. The CDR3 runs 17 residues. CDR3 DNA sequence: TGTGCCAGCACCGTAATCCCAGGAGCTCAAGTCAAAAACATTCAGTACTTC. Translation gives CASTVIPGAQVKNIQYF.

The gene calls are TRBV6-5 and TRBJ2-3, with a tentative D call TRBD1 (5 bases). CDR3 length: 13 residues. V was trimmed by 0 bases and J by 4 bases, leaving 5 bases between them. The germline V gene has CDR1 MNHEY and CDR2 SVGAGI. The CDR3 reads CASSYSTADTQYF. The CDR3 DNA reads as TGTGCCAGCAGTTACTCGACAGCAGATACGCAGTATTTT.

This clone occurred once. The V and J genes are TRBV6-1 and TRBJ1-2; D remains unclear. V was pared by 5 bases and J by 4 bases, with 14 bases between. This CDR3 contains 14 residues. Germline V gene sequence: CDR1 MNHNS, CDR2 SASEGT. CDR3 sequence: CASSQGQRSYGYTF. DNA for the CDR3: TGTGCCAGCAGTCAAGGCCAGCGCAGCTATGGCTACACCTTC.

This chain links TRBV3-1 (or the pseudogene TRBV3-2) with TRBJ2-7; 9 bases are a match to TRBD1. V lost 2 bases, J lost 0 bases, and 8 bases stayed unmatched. This CDR3 has 17 amino acids. Germline values: CDR1 LGHDT, CDR2 YNNKEL (reference sequence). CDR3 residues: CASSQNPGQGPSYEQYF. For the CDR3, the DNA is TGTGCCAGCAGCCAAAATCCGGGACAGGGACCCTCCTACGAGCAGTACTTC.

The V call is TRBV11-2, the J call TRBJ2-7; TRBD2 aligns across 8 bases. The CDR3 sequence is 14 residues long. V dropped 3 bases and J dropped 5; count of bases not matched to a gene: 6. CDR1 is SGHAT and CDR2 is FQNNGV in the germline V gene. CDR3 amino acids: CASSLGLGVNEQYF. In DNA, the CDR3 is TGTGCCAGCAGCTTGGGACTAGGGGTTAACGAGCAGTACTTC.

The rearrangement joins TRBV27 to TRBJ1-1; 11 nucleotides line up with TRBD1. CDR1 and CDR2 from the germline V gene are MNHEY and SMNVEV (reference sequence). The V and J ends lost 5 bases and 7 bases, in that order; junction bases with no gene match: 9. The CDR3 spans 15 residues. The CDR3 DNA reads TGTGCCAGCAGTCCCGGACAGGGGGCTCAAAGTGAAGCTTTCTTT. It encodes CASSPGQGAQSEAFF.

V gene TRBV6-4 combines with J gene TRBJ1-5, with 8 nucleotides matching TRBD1. The ends lost 5 bases at V and 6 bases at J; junction bases unmatched: 9. The CDR3 loop spans 15 amino acids. The germline V gene has CDR1 MRHNA and CDR2 SNTAGT. Written as DNA, the CDR3 is TGTGCCAGCAGTCTGACAGGGGACCCGGGTCAGCCCCAGCATTTT. Translated, it gives CASSLTGDPGQPQHF.

This chain uses TRBV19 with TRBJ1-3; D remains ambiguous. This CDR3 contains 13 residues. Per the germline V gene, CDR1 is LNHDA and CDR2 is SQIVND (reference sequence). V shed 6 bases and J shed 0 bases, with 6 bases lying between them. CDR3 residues: CASSPSSGNTIYF. Written as DNA, the CDR3 is TGTGCCAGTAGCCCGAGCTCTGGAAACACCATATATTTT.

The chain couples TRBV9 to TRBJ1-1; TRBD1 aligns across 12 bases. V lost 4 bases to trimming and J lost 1 base; unmatched junction nucleotides: 8. Germline CDR1 is SGDLS and CDR2 is YYNGEE. The CDR3 is 17 amino acids. The CDR3 coding sequence is TGTGCCAGCAGCCCCCCCGGGACAGGGGGCAAGAACACTGAAGCTTTCTTT. It encodes CASSPPGTGGKNTEAFF.

This clone was recorded once. Other DNA sequences in the sample encode the same CDR3. The V and J genes are TRBV5-1 and TRBJ1-1; D is perhaps TRBD1 (6 bases). Per germline, CDR1 SGHRS and CDR2 YFSETQ. The CDR3 length is 13 residues. Trimming left V 0 bases short and J 3 bases short, with 6 bases between. The CDR3 spells CASSLDRDTEAFF. DNA of the CDR3: TGCGCCAGCAGCTTGGACAGGGACACTGAAGCTTTCTTT.

V usage is TRBV27 and J usage is TRBJ2-3; 8 bases are shared with TRBD2. Trimming at V came to 0 bases and at J to 2 bases, leaving 4 bases not matched to a gene. CDR1 MNHEY and CDR2 SMNVEV come from the germline V gene (reference sequence). The CDR3 extends over 16 amino acids. The CDR3 region is CASSLSSGGFTDTQYF. The CDR3 coding sequence is TGTGCCAGCAGTTTATCGAGCGGGGGATTCACAGATACGCAGTATTTT.

V is TRBV7-3 and J is TRBJ2-3; a weak D match, TRBD2 (6 bases). The CDR3 loop spans 16 amino acids. Germline V lookup: CDR1 SGHTA, CDR2 FQGTGA. V was trimmed by 4 bases and J by 4 bases, leaving 18 bases between them. The CDR3: CASSYSSGTGADTQYF. The CDR3 DNA follows: TGTGCCAGCAGCTACTCGTCGGGCACGGGGGCAGATACGCAGTATTTT. Complete variable domain (other parts from reference TRBV7-3 and TRBJ2-3): GAGVSQTPSNKVTEKGKYVELRCDPISGHTALYWYRQSLGQGPEFLIYFQGTGAADDSGLPNDRFFAVRPEGSVSTLKIQRTERGDSAVYLCASSYSSGTGADTQYFGPGTRLTVL.

The CDR3 here is CATSTEGTGAYEQYF. The CDR3 coding sequence is TGTGCCACCAGTACTGAAGGGACAGGGGCCTACGAGCAGTACTTC. J is TRBJ2-7 and V is TRBV24-1; the match to TRBD1 covers 10 bases. The V gene's germline CDR1 is KGHDR and CDR2 SFDVKD. The trim removed 6 bases at V and 2 bases at J, leaving 6 bases unmatched. This CDR3 is built from 15 residues.

The V and J genes are TRBV5-5 and TRBJ1-1, with 9 bases identical to TRBD1. The V and J ends lost 10 bases and 2 bases, in that order; junction bases with no gene match: 6. The V gene's germline CDR1 is SGHKS and CDR2 YYEKEE (reference sequence). The CDR3 runs to 13 residues. CDR3 region: CACGQGPNTEAFF. Written as DNA, the CDR3 is TGTGCCTGCGGACAGGGGCCTAACACTGAAGCTTTCTTT. The variable domain in full, with the rest retrieved from reference TRBV5-5 and TRBJ1-1, is DAGVTQSPTHLIKTRGQQVTLRCSPISGHKSVSWYQQVLGQGPQFIFQYYEKEERGRGNFPDRFSARQFPNYSSELNVNALLLGDSALYLCACGQGPNTEAFFGQGTRLTVV.

This clone was detected once. In DNA form, the CDR3 reads TGTGCCATCAGTGACGGACAAGAGAACACTGAAGCTTTCTTT. Translation: CAISDGQENTEAFF. J is TRBJ1-1 and V is TRBV10-3, with a tentative D call TRBD1 (5 bases). Trimming took 3 bases from V and 1 from J, leaving 9 bases between them. This CDR3 is 14 amino acids long. Per the germline V gene, CDR1 is ENHRY and CDR2 is SYGVKD.

This chain uses TRBV18 with TRBJ1-2; 7 positions agree with TRBD1. V lost 3 bases to trimming and J lost 1 base; unmatched junction nucleotides: 2. The CDR3 loop spans 14 amino acids. Germline loops: CDR1 KGHSH, CDR2 LQKENI. CDR3 nucleotides: TGTGCCAGCTCACCCAACAGGGGTAACTATGGCTACACCTTC. The encoded protein is CASSPNRGNYGYTF.

V is TRBV6-4 and J is TRBJ1-2; D might be TRBD1 (6 bases). CDR3 length: 14 amino acids. The V gene lost 6 bases and the J gene lost 4 bases, with 15 bases spanning the gap. Germline V gene data show CDR1 as MRHNA and CDR2 as SNTAGT. The CDR3 is CASRERDTSYGYTF. CDR3 coding DNA: TGTGCCAGCAGAGAACGGGACACTTCCTATGGCTACACCTTC.